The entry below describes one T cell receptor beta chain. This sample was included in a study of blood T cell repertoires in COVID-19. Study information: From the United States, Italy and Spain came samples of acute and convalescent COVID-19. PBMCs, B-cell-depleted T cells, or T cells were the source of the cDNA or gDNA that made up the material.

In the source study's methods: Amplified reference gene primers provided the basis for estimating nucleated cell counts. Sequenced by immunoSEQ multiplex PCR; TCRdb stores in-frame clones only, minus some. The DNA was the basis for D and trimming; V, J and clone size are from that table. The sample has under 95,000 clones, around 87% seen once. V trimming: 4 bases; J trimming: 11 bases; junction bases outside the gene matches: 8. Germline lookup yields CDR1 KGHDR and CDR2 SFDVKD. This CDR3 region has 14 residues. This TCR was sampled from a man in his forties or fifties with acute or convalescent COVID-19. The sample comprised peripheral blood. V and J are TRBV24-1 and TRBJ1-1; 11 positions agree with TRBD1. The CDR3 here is CATSEPGQGAVAFF. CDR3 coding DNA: TGTGCCACCAGTGAGCCAGGACAGGGGGCAGTGGCTTTCTTT.